The 29 T cell receptor beta chains given below trace back to one sample, sequenced in a study of shared T cell receptors in the human thymus. The assay was immunoSEQ multiplex PCR, and TCRdb's table has in-frame clones only and misses some. This sample has approximately 760,000 clones, with roughly 85% found just once. This sample also appeared in a second study, on human thymus T cells.

The source material was thymocytes. These receptors were taken from a girl under three years old with a congenital heart defect.

The chain is built from TRBV30 and TRBJ1-1; D might be TRBD1 (6 bases). The V and J ends lost 2 bases and 5 bases respectively, with 12 bases between them. Germline V gives CDR1 GTSNPN, CDR2 SVGIG (reference sequence). This CDR3 is 13 amino acids long. CDR3 DNA sequence: TGTGCCTGGAGTACAGGGTGGGGAACTGAAGCTTTCTTT. This translates into CAWSTGWGTEAFF. Together with reference TRBV30 and TRBJ1-1, the CDR3 gives the full variable domain: SQTIHQWPATLVQPVGSPLSLECTVEGTSNPNLYWYRQAAGRGLQLLFYSVGIGQISSEVPQNLSASRPQDRQFILSSKKLLLSDSGFYLCAWSTGWGTEAFFGQGTRLTVV.

J is TRBJ1-2 and V is TRBV10-2, with D perhaps matching TRBD1 (6 bases). The CDR3 is 13 amino acids. The germline CDR1 and CDR2 sequences are WSHSY and SAAADI. Trimming removed 6 bases from V and 4 bases from J, with 12 bases in between. CDR3 in DNA: TGCGCCAGCAGAGACCAGGGGCTCTATGGCTACACCTTC. This translates into CASRDQGLYGYTF.

The chain uses TRBV6-6 and TRBJ2-1, with D perhaps TRBD2 (5 bases). This CDR3 has 13 amino acids. In germline, CDR1 is MNHNY, CDR2 SVGAGI (reference sequence). Between the trimmed V and J ends, which lost 0 bases and 7 bases, there was a span of 7 bases. CDR3 nucleotides: TGTGCCAGCAGTTACTCGCCGGGGAATGAGCAGTTCTTC. It codes for CASSYSPGNEQFF.

This clone was recorded only once. The genes are TRBV7-2 and TRBJ1-3; D is unresolved. CDR1 is SGHTA and CDR2 is FQGNSA in the germline V gene. V lost 1 base and J lost 4, with 17 bases in between. The CDR3 runs to 17 residues. CDR3 region: CASSLGFRESDGNTIYF. The CDR3 coding sequence is TGTGCCAGCAGCTTAGGGTTCCGGGAAAGCGACGGAAACACCATATATTTT.

This clone was counted a single time. The genes are TRBV15 and TRBJ1-3; D is undetermined. Trimming pared 1 base from V and 0 bases from J, leaving 4 bases between. Germline V gives CDR1 LNHNV, CDR2 YYDKDF (reference sequence). The CDR3 extends over 14 amino acids. This chain's CDR3 is CATSRGSSGNTIYF. In nucleotides, the CDR3 is TGTGCCACCAGCAGAGGCAGCTCTGGAAACACCATATATTTT.

This CDR3 reads CASSLVAGLGANVLTF. The CDR3 bases are TGCGCCAGCAGCTTGGTCGCGGGCCTAGGGGCCAACGTCCTGACTTTC. The chain uses TRBV5-1 and TRBJ2-6; TRBD2 is a possible D gene (5 bases). The CDR3 is made up of 16 amino acids. Trimming took off 0 bases at V and 4 bases at J, with 11 bases between the two ends. Germline assignment: CDR1 SGHRS and CDR2 YFSETQ.

The chain combines TRBV2 with TRBJ1-2; 9 nucleotides align to TRBD1. Germline V lookup: CDR1 SNHLY, CDR2 FYNNEI. V shed 6 bases, J shed 3 bases, and the junction held 14 bases outside the gene matches. The CDR3 has 17 residues. The CDR3 loop is CASRYRDRAGGHYGYTF. The CDR3 nucleotides read TGTGCCAGCAGATACCGGGACAGGGCTGGTGGGCACTATGGCTACACCTTC.

Here the CDR3 reads CASSGGKSNDRPYEQYF. The CDR3 coding sequence is TGTGCCAGCAGTGGGGGCAAGTCCAACGACAGGCCCTACGAGCAGTACTTC. The V gene is TRBV28, the J gene TRBJ2-7, with a tentative D call TRBD1 (6 bases). Germline V gene sequence: CDR1 MDHEN, CDR2 SYDVKM. Between the trimmed V and J ends, which lost 5 bases and 2 bases, there was a span of 22 bases. The CDR3 sequence is 17 residues long.

The chain employs TRBV11-2 and TRBJ1-5; D call uncertain. The CDR3 totals 15 residues. V was clipped by 5 bases and J by 3 bases, with 14 bases between them. Germline-derived CDR1 and CDR2 are SGHAT and FQNNGV. The CDR3 sequence: CASSRGGLHNQPQHF. Here the CDR3 DNA reads TGTGCCAGCAGCCGCGGAGGGCTTCACAATCAGCCCCAGCATTTT.

The chain recombines TRBV4-1 with TRBJ2-4; 12 nucleotides agree with TRBD2. CDR1 and CDR2 (germline): MGHRA, YSYEKL. V shed 1 base, J shed 1 base, and the junction held 14 bases outside the gene matches. This CDR3 has 21 amino acids. CDR3 sequence reads: CASSQASIGLAGGRAKNIQYF. In DNA form, the CDR3 reads TGCGCCAGCAGCCAAGCTTCGATCGGGCTAGCGGGGGGGCGGGCCAAAAACATTCAGTACTTC.

Points on this clone: A read error may account for a junction end that differs from germline. The chain employs TRBV10-2 and TRBJ2-3; 10 bases agree with TRBD2. The CDR3 is 14 amino acids. Germline CDR1 WSHSY, CDR2 SAAADI. CDR3 in amino acids: CAGSGTSGTDTQYF. In DNA form, the CDR3 reads TGCGCCGGCAGCGGGACTAGCGGCACAGATACGCAGTATTTT.

The chain employs TRBV30 and TRBJ1-6; TRBD1 is a possible D gene (6 bases). V was shortened by 4 bases and J by 0 bases, with 16 bases between the two germline ends. From germline, CDR1 is GTSNPN and CDR2 SVGIG (reference sequence). The CDR3 has 17 residues. CDR3 protein: CAWKGEKPSSYNSPLHF. The CDR3 DNA sequence: TGTGCCTGGAAGGGGGAGAAGCCAAGCTCCTATAATTCACCCCTCCACTTT.

V gene TRBV6-6 combines with J gene TRBJ1-5; D remains unclear. The V gene's germline CDR1 is MNHNY and CDR2 SVGAGI (reference sequence). The V end was cut by 5 bases, the J end by 1 base, with 9 bases between. The CDR3 length is 14 residues. In DNA, the CDR3 is TGTGCCAGCAGTGGACTGGGGAGCAATCAGCCCCAGCATTTT. It specifies CASSGLGSNQPQHF.

This sequence joins TRBV6-5 and TRBJ1-6; D possibly corresponds to TRBD1 (5 bases). CDR3 length equals 13 residues. CDR1 is MNHEY, CDR2 SVGAGI, per germline. V lost 0 bases, J lost 12 bases, and 9 bases lay in between. The CDR3 protein is CASSYSGGLPLHF. CDR3 nucleotides: TGTGCCAGCAGTTACTCGGGGGGATTACCCCTCCACTTT.

V and J are TRBV5-5 and TRBJ1-1, with TRBD1 matching 8 bases. V was pared by 2 bases and J by 0 bases, with 9 bases of the junction left unmatched. This CDR3 region has 17 residues. Germline CDR1 SGHKS, CDR2 YYEKEE (reference sequence). The CDR3 sequence is CASSFIRGRPMNTEAFF. DNA for the CDR3: TGTGCCAGCAGCTTTATCAGGGGGCGCCCCATGAACACTGAAGCTTTCTTT.

This rearrangement joins TRBV10-2 to TRBJ2-1, with D possibly matching TRBD2 (6 bases). Germline CDR1 and CDR2: WSHSY and SAAADI. V lost 2 bases and J lost 10, with 12 bases in between. The CDR3 extends over 13 amino acids. In DNA form, the CDR3 reads TGCGCCAGCAGTGAGGGGGTACGGGGGGAGCAGTTCTTC. Encoded protein: CASSEGVRGEQFF.

This chain links TRBV20-1 with TRBJ1-2; D is unresolved. The CDR3 contains 9 residues. Germline CDR1 DFQATT, CDR2 SNEGSKA (reference sequence). The CDR3 reads CSTRRGYTF. The DNA of the CDR3 is TGCAGCACAAGGCGGGGCTACACCTTC.

This clone was seen more than once but under ten times. V and J are TRBV4-1 and TRBJ2-7, with 9 bases lining up with TRBD1. The CDR3 runs to 16 residues. CDR1 is MGHRA and CDR2 is YSYEKL in the germline V gene. With V trimmed by 4 bases and J by 5 bases, 12 bases remained unmatched. CDR3 protein: CASSPSTGQGVHEQYF. As DNA, the CDR3 is TGCGCCAGCAGCCCGTCAACGGGACAGGGAGTCCACGAGCAGTACTTC.

This clone was picked up a small number of times. The chain uses TRBV7-9 and TRBJ1-2, with D unclear. The V end lost 5 bases, the J end lost 4 bases, and 11 bases lay between the germline ends. CDR3 size: 13 residues. Looked up from germline, CDR1 is SEHNR and CDR2 is FQNEAQ (reference sequence). As DNA, the CDR3 is TGTGCCAGCAGCGAATTGATCAGCTATGGCTACACCTTC. It specifies CASSELISYGYTF.

The CDR3, as DNA: TGTGCCAGCAGCCAAGGATTAGGGGGCATTGTTAAACAAGAGACCCAGTACTTC. Encoded protein: CASSQGLGGIVKQETQYF. V is TRBV14 and J is TRBJ2-5, with 7 bases identical to TRBD1. V dropped 1 base and J dropped 2; count of bases not matched to a gene: 13. The CDR3 extends over 18 amino acids. Germline lookup yields CDR1 SGHDN and CDR2 FVKESK. The full variable domain, its missing parts supplied by reference TRBV14 and TRBJ2-5, is EAGVTQFPSHSVIEKGQTVTLRCDPISGHDNLYWYRRVMGKEIKFLLHFVKESKQDESGMPNNRFLAERTGGTYSTLKVQPAELEDSGVYFCASSQGLGGIVKQETQYFGPGTRLLVL.

The CDR3 DNA is TGTGCCAGCAGTCGGGTGACAGGGGATTTTTATAATTCACCCCTCCACTTT. Protein: CASSRVTGDFYNSPLHF. This chain joins TRBV28 and TRBJ1-6, with TRBD1 identical over 8 bases. CDR1 and CDR2 (germline): MDHEN, SYDVKM. With 5 bases clipped from V and 4 bases from J, the junction kept 10 bases outside the gene matches. CDR3 length equals 17 residues.

The table lists this clone with a few counts. As DNA, the CDR3 is TGTGCCAGCAGCGGCTTTGCTATCAGGGTGAACACTGAAGCTTTCTTT. It is translated as CASSGFAIRVNTEAFF. The chain joins TRBV2 to TRBJ1-1, with D possibly being TRBD1 (5 bases). V gave up 6 bases and J gave up 0 bases, with 17 bases separating them. Germline assignment: CDR1 SNHLY and CDR2 FYNNEI. The CDR3 consists of 16 residues.

This clone was counted only a few times. The chain links TRBV5-6 to TRBJ2-7; TRBD2 aligns across 9 bases. CDR1 is SGHDT and CDR2 is YYEEEE in the germline V gene. With V trimmed by 1 base and J by 2 bases, 7 bases remained unmatched. The length of the CDR3 is 16 residues. As DNA, the CDR3 is TGTGCCAGCAGCTTGACCGCTAGCGGGGAAGCCTACGAGCAGTACTTC. It yields the protein CASSLTASGEAYEQYF.

J is TRBJ2-2 and V is TRBV5-6, with a tentative D call TRBD1 (5 bases). The V end was cut by 2 bases, the J end by 5 bases, with 7 bases between. This CDR3 has 13 residues. Germline V CDR1 and CDR2: SGHDT, YYEEEE. CDR3: CASSLSGTGELFF. CDR3 DNA: TGTGCCAGCAGCTTATCAGGGACCGGGGAGCTGTTTTTT.

This clone has a single count. The CDR3 nucleotides are TGTGCCAGCAGCCCCCGTAGCGGGGGGCCCACAGATACGCAGTATTTT. Its protein product is CASSPRSGGPTDTQYF. The chain combines TRBV11-2 with TRBJ2-3, with 10 bases fitting TRBD2. CDR3 size: 16 residues. Per the germline V gene, CDR1 is SGHAT and CDR2 is FQNNGV. Trimming took 5 bases from V and 2 from J; bases not matched to a gene: 7.

This chain connects TRBV5-5 to TRBJ2-6, with D tentatively TRBD2 (6 bases). The germline V and J ends were trimmed by 3 bases and 0 bases, with 7 bases remaining between them. The CDR3 runs to 15 residues. CDR1 SGHKS and CDR2 YYEKEE come from the germline V gene (reference sequence). The CDR3 DNA follows: TGTGCCAGCAGCTGGGGGGACTCTGGGGCCAACGTCCTGACTTTC. Its protein product is CASSWGDSGANVLTF.

J is TRBJ2-3 and V is TRBV27; the match to TRBD1 covers 7 bases. The V and J ends lost 5 bases and 4 bases, in that order; junction bases with no gene match: 9. Germline V lookup: CDR1 MNHEY, CDR2 SMNVEV (reference sequence). This CDR3 comprises 15 residues. The CDR3 bases are TGTGCCAGCAGTCGAACTCAGGGGGAGCCAGATACGCAGTATTTT. This gives the protein CASSRTQGEPDTQYF.

The rearrangement joins TRBV4-1 to TRBJ1-2; D not certain. The CDR3 is made up of 17 amino acids. Germline CDR1 reads MGHRA; CDR2 reads YSYEKL. V lost 1 base to trimming and J lost 6 bases, with 21 bases between them. The CDR3 coding sequence is TGCGCCAGCAGCCAAGGGATAGAACAGACGACAAGTAATGGCTACACCTTC. Translated, it gives CASSQGIEQTTSNGYTF.

The J gene is TRBJ2-4, the V gene TRBV4-2, with D perhaps TRBD2 (7 bases). V lost 0 bases and J 0 bases, leaving 9 bases between the germline ends. Germline loops: CDR1 LGHNA, CDR2 YNFKEQ. The CDR3 has 16 amino acids. The CDR3 region has the DNA TGTGCCAGCAGCCAAGAGCGGGGGCTAGCCAAAAACATTCAGTACTTC. Translated, it gives CASSQERGLAKNIQYF.